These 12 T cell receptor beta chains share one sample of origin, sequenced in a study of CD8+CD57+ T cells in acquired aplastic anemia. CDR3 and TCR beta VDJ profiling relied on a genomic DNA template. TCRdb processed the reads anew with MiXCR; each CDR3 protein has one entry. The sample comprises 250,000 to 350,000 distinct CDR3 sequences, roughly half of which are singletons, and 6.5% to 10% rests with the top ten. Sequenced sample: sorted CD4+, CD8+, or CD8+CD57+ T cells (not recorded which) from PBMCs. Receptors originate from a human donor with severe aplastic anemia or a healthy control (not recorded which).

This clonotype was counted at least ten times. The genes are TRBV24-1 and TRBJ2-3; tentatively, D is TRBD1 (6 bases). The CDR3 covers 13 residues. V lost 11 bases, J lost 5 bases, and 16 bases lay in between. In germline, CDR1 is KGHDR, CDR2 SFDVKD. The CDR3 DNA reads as TGTGCCATCCGTTCAGGGGCGGGAGATACGCAGTATTTT. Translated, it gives CAIRSGAGDTQYF.

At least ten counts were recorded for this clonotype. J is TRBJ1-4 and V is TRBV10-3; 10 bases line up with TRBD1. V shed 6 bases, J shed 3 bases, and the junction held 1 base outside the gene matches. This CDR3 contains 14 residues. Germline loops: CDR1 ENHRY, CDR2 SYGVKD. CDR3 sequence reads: CAIRGTGANEKLFF. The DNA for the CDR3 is TGTGCCATCAGGGGGACAGGGGCTAATGAAAAACTGTTTTTT.

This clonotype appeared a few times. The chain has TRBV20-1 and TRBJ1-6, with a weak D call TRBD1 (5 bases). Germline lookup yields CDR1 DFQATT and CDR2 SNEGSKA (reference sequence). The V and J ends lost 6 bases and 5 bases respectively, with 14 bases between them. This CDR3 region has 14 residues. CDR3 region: CSAEGTVDNSPLHF. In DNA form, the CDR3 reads TGCAGTGCCGAAGGGACGGTCGATAATTCACCCCTCCACTTT.

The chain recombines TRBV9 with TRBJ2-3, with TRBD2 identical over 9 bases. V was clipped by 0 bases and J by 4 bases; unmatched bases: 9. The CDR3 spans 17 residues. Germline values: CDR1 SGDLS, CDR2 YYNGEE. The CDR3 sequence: CASSVDGRLAGSDTQYF. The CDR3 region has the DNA TGTGCCAGCAGCGTAGACGGCAGGCTAGCGGGGTCAGATACGCAGTATTTT.

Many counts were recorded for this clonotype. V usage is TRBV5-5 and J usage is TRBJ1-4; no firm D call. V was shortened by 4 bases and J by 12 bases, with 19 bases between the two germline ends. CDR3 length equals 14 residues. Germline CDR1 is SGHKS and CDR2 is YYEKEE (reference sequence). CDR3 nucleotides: TGTGCCAGCAGCCCGGTGGTGATGAGTTTCGAACTGTTTTTT. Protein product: CASSPVVMSFELFF.

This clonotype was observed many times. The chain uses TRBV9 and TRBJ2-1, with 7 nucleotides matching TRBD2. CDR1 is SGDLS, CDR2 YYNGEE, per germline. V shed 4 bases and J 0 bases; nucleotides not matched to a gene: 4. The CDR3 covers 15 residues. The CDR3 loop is CASSPGEGSYNEQFF. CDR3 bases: TGTGCCAGCAGCCCGGGGGAGGGCTCCTACAATGAGCAGTTCTTC.

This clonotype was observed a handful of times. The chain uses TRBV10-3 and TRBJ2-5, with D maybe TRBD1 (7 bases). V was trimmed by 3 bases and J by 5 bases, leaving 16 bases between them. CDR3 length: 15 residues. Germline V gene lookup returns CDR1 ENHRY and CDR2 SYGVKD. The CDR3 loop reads CAISDLGGREETQYF. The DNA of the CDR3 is TGTGCCATCAGTGACTTAGGGGGCCGGGAGGAGACCCAGTACTTC.

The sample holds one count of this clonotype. In DNA form, the CDR3 reads TGTGCCAGCAGGCAGACAACAAACACTGAAGCTTTCTTT. It specifies CASRQTTNTEAFF. This sequence joins TRBV6-2 or TRBV6-3 and TRBJ1-1, with no clear D. The CDR3 covers 13 residues. Per the germline V gene, CDR1 is MNHEY and CDR2 is SVGEGT. V lost 6 bases to trimming and J lost 2 bases, with 10 bases between them.

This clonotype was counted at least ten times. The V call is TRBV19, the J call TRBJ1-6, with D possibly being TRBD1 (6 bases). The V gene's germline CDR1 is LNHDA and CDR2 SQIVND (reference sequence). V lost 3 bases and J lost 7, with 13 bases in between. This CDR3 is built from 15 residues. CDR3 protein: CASSIEQGGNSPLHF. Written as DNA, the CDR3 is TGTGCCAGTAGTATTGAACAGGGTGGCAATTCACCCCTCCACTTT.

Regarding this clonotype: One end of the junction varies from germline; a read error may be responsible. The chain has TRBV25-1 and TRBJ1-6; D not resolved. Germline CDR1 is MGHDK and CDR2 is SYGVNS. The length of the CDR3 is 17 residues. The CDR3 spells CASRDLEAGRRNSPLHF. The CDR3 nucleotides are TGTGCCAGCCGTGACCTAGAGGCAGGCCGGCGGAATTCACCCCTCCACTTT.

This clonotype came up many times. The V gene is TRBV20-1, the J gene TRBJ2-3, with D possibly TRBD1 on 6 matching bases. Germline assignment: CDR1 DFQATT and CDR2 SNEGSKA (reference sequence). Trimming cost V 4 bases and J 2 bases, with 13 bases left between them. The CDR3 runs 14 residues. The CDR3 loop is CSATAGAYTDTQYF. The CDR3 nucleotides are TGCAGTGCTACGGCAGGGGCTTACACAGATACGCAGTATTTT.

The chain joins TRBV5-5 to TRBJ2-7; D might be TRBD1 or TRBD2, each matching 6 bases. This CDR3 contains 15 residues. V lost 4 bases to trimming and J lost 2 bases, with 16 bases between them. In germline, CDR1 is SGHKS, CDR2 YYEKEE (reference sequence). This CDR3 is CASSHPRGATYEQYF. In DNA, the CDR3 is TGTGCCAGCAGCCATCCGAGGGGGGCCACCTACGAGCAGTACTTC.